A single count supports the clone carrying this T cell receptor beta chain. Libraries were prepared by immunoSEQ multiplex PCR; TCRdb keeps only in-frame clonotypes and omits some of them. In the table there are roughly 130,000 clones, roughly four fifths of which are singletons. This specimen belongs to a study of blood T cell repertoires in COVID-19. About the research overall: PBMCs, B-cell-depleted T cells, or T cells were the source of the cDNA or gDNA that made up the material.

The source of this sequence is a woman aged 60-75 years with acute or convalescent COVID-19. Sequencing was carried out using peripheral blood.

CDR3 in DNA: TGTGCCACCAGCAGTCCACTAGAAGGACTTAATTCACCCCTCCACTTT. Translation: CATSSPLEGLNSPLHF. V and J are TRBV15 and TRBJ1-6; D unclear. Germline CDR1 LNHNV, CDR2 YYDKDF (reference sequence). This CDR3 spans 16 amino acids. The germline V and J ends were trimmed by 3 bases and 6 bases, with 15 bases remaining between them.